Sequencing of this T cell receptor (beta chain) was carried out in a study of blood T cell repertoires in COVID-19 (dated by TCRdb to 2020 to 2021). Describing the broader study: Samples covering the acute and convalescent phases of COVID-19 were provided by collaborators in the United States, Italy and Spain. The repertoires were released in a freely available public database intended as a resource for research on the immune response to SARS-CoV-2. Where HLA class I and class II types were available, the types were taken from metadata supplied by the sample provider, not from assay-based typing. The samples were drawn from two sources: the first 160 participants of the ongoing ImmuneRACE study, and some 1,300 subjects contributed by 6 global collaborators. The prospective study material was composed of cDNA or gDNA derived from T cells, B-cell-depleted T cells, or PBMCs. The dataset comprised deeply sampled blood TCRbeta repertoires from subjects exposed to, actively infected with, or recovered from COVID-19. The sample metadata nearly always contained a de-identified subject ID, COVID-19 status, age in years and sex.

What the study reported, not specific to this receptor: Clinical and demographic metadata were provided uncurated, with the amount varying by source and participant.

Each collaborating institution followed its own protocols to collect whole blood in K2EDTA tubes. For TCRbeta analysis, collaborator samples were shipped as frozen whole blood, as isolated PBMCs, or as DNA extracted from either sample type. As concerns this clone: The antigen it recognizes is unknown. The sample holds no much larger clone one base away, and base qualities are not on file. Other DNA variants within this sample encode the same CDR3.

V and J are truncated by 0 bases and 4 bases respectively, leaving an intervening sequence of 13 bases. The CDR3 runs 15 residues from the cysteine to the phenylalanine. CDR3 DNA only is kept here, 45 bases in frame from base 1. The germline V gene specifies SGHRS as CDR1 and YFSETQ as CDR2. TCRbeta CDR3 regions were amplified from genomic DNA using the immunoSEQ Assay, a bias-controlled multiplex PCR. On the authors' methods: The number of nucleated cells in each sample was estimated by amplification of reference gene primers within the assay. To quantify the absolute abundance of each unique TCRbeta CDR3 rearrangement, sequence reads were collapsed and filtered. For each sample, productive Simpson clonality was calculated as the square root of Simpson's diversity index over productive rearrangements. Imported from immuneACCESS, the table was reduced by TCRdb to in-frame sequences with V and J called. These copies leave out some clones; in studies compared against another copy, an unresolved V gene accounts for under half, and the cause of the remainder is not known. Clone size and the V and J calls come from that table; the DNA yielded D and trimming. A total of about 340,000 clones appear in this sample, about four fifths of them only once. The top ten clones comprise 2.5% to 3% of the sample.

The sequence was collected from a man younger than 45 with active or convalescent COVID-19. Sequencing used peripheral blood. Here the chain combines TRBV5-1 and TRBJ1-1, and the D gene may be TRBD1, 6 bases matching. The DNA is as follows: TGCGCCAGCAGCTTGGCTGGGGGCCGTGGCACTGAAGCTTTCTTT. Its translation reads: CASSLAGGRGTEAFF.